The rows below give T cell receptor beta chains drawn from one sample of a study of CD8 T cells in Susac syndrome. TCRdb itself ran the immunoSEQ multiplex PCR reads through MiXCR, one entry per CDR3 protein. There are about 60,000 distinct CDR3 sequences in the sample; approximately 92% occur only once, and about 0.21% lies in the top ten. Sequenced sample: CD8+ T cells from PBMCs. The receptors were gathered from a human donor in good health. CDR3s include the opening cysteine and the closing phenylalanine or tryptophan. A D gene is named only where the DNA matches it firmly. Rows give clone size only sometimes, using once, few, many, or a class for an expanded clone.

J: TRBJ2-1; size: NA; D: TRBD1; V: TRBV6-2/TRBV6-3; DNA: TGTGCCAGCAGAGAAACCCGGGACAGGGAGCAGTTCTTC; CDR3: CASRETRDREQFF
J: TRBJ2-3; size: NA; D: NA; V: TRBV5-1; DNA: TGCGCCAGCAGCCGAACCCCCACAGATACGCAGTATTTT; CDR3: CASSRTPTDTQYF
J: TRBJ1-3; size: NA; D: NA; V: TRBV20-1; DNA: TGCAGTGCTAACAGGCCGCACGACGGAAACACCATATATTTT; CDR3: CSANRPHDGNTIYF
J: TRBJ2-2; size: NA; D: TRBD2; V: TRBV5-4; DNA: TGTGCCAGCAGCTTGGCGGGGGGAATCGCCGGGGAGCTGTTTTTT; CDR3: CASSLAGGIAGELFF
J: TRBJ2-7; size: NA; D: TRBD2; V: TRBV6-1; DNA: TGTGCTAGCAGTTTTCAAGCGGGGAGTATTAACGAGCAGTACTTC; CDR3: CASSFQAGSINEQYF
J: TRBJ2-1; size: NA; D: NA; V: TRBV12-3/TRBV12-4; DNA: TGTGCCAGCAGCCCTAGTTATGAGCAGTTCTTC; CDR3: CASSPSYEQFF
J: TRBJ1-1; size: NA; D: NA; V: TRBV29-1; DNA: TGCAGCGTCGATCATGACAGTATGAACACTGAAGCTTTCTTT; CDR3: CSVDHDSMNTEAFF
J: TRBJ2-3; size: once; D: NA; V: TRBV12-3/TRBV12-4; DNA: TGTGCCAGCAGTTCCATTCGGGGAGATAGAGATACGCAGTATTTT; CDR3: CASSSIRGDRDTQYF
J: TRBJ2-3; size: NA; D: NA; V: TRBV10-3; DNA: TGTGCCATCAGTGAGTCAGCGGCCACTAGCACAGATACGCAGTATTTT; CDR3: CAISESAATSTDTQYF
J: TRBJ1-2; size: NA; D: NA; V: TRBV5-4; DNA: TGTGCCAGCAGCTTAGGTGATTTCTATGGCTACACCTTC; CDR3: CASSLGDFYGYTF
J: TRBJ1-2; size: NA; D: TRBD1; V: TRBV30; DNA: TGTGCCTGGAGTGTACCGGGACAGGGAAACTATGGCTACACCTTC; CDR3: CAWSVPGQGNYGYTF
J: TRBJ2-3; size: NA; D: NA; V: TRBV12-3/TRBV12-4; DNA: TGTGCCAGCAGCCCACGTGGCACAGATACGCAGTATTTT; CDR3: CASSPRGTDTQYF
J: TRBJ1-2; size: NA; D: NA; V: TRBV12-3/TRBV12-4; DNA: TGTGCCAGCAGTTTTAGGGATTTGGACTATGGCTACACCTTC; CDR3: CASSFRDLDYGYTF
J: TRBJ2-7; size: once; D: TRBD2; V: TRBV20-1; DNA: TGCAGTGCTTTTACTAGCGGTAGCTCCTACGAGCAGTACTTC; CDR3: CSAFTSGSSYEQYF
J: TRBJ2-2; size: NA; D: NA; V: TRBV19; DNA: TGTGCCAGTAGTCTCTACGGGACTCGGTTCACCGGGGAGCTGTTTTTT; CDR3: CASSLYGTRFTGELFF
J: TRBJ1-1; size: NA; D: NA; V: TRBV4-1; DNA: TGCGCCAGCAGCCAAGATATAGGGGTATACACTGAAGCTTTCTTT; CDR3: CASSQDIGVYTEAFF
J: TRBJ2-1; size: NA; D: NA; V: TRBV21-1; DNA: TGTGCCAGCAGCAAAGCGGGGGGACAGGGTTTGCCCTACAATGAGCAGTTCTTC; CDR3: CASSKAGGQGLPYNEQFF
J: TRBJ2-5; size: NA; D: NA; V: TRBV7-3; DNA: TGTGCCAGCAGCCCCGTCGGGGTGTGGTCAGAGACCCAGTACTTC; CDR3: CASSPVGVWSETQYF